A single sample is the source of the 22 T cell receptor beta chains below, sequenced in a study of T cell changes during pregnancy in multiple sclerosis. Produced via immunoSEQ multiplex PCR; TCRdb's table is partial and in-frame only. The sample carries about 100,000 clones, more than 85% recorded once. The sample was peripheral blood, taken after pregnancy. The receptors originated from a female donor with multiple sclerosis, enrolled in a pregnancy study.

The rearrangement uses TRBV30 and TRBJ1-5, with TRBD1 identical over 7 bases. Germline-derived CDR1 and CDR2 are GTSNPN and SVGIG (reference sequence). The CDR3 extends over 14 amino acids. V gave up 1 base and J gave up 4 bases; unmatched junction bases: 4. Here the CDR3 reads CAWSGGQPNQPQHF. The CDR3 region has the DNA TGTGCCTGGAGTGGGGGACAGCCGAATCAGCCCCAGCATTTT.

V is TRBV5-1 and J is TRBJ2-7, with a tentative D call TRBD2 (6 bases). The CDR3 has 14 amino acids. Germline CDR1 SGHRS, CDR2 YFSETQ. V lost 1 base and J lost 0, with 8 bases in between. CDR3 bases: TGCGCCAGCAGCTTGTCGGGGGACTCCTACGAGCAGTACTTC. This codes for CASSLSGDSYEQYF.

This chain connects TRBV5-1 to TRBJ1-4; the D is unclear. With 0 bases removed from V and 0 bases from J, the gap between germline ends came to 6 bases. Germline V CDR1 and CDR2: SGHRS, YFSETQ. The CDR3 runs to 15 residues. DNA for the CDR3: TGCGCCAGCAGCTTGGGGAGTGCAACTAATGAAAAACTGTTTTTT. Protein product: CASSLGSATNEKLFF. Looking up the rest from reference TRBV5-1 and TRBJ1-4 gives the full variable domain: KAGVTQTPRYLIKTRGQQVTLSCSPISGHRSVSWYQQTPGQGLQFLFEYFSETQRNKGNFPGRFSGRQFSNSRSEMNVSTLELGDSALYLCASSLGSATNEKLFFGSGTQLSVL.

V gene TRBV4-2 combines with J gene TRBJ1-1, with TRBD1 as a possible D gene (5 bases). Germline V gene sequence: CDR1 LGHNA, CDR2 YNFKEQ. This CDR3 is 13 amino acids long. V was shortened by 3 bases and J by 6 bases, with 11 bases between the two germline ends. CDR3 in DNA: TGTGCCAGCAGCCACTCCACAGGCTCTGAAGCTTTCTTT. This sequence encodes CASSHSTGSEAFF.

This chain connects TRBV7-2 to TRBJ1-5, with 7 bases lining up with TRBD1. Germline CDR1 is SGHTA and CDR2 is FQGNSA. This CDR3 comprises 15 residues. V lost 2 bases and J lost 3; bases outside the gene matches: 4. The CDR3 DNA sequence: TGTGCCAGCAGCTTAAGACAGGGAGACAATCAGCCCCAGCATTTT. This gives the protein CASSLRQGDNQPQHF.

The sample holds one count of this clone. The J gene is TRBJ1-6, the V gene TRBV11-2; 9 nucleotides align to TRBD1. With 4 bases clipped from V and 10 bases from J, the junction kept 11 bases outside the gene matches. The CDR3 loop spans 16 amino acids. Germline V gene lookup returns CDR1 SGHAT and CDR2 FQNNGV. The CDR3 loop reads CASSSPRTGVRSPLHF. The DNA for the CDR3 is TGTGCCAGCAGCTCACCCCGGACAGGGGTGAGGTCACCCCTCCACTTT.

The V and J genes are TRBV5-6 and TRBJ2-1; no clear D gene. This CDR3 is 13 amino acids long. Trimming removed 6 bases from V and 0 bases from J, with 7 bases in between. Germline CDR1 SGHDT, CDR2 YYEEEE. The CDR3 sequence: CASTPPSYNEQFF. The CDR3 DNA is TGTGCCAGCACCCCTCCCTCCTACAATGAGCAGTTCTTC.

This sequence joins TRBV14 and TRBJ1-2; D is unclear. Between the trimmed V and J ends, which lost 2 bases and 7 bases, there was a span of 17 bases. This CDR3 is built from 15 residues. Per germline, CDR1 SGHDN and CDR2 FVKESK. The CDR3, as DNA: TGTGCCAGCAGCCAAATAAACGCAGGAATTTTTGGCTACACCTTC. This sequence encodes CASSQINAGIFGYTF.

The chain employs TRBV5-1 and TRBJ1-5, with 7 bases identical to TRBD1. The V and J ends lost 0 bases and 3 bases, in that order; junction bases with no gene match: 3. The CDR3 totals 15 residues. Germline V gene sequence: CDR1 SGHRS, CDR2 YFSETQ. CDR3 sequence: CASSLGDSNNQPQHF. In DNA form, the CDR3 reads TGCGCCAGCAGCTTGGGGGACAGTAACAATCAGCCCCAGCATTTT. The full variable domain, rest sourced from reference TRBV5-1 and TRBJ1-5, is KAGVTQTPRYLIKTRGQQVTLSCSPISGHRSVSWYQQTPGQGLQFLFEYFSETQRNKGNFPGRFSGRQFSNSRSEMNVSTLELGDSALYLCASSLGDSNNQPQHFGDGTRLSIL.

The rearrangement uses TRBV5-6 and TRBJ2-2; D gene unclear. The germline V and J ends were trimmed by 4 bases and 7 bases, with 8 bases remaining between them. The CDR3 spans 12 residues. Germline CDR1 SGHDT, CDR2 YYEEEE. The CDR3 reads CASSLPGGELFF. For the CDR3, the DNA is TGTGCCAGCAGCCTACCTGGCGGGGAGCTGTTTTTT.

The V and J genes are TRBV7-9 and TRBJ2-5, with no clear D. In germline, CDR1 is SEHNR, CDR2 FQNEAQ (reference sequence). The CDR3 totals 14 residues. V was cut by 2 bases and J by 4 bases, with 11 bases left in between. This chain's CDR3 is CASSLRGVGETQYF. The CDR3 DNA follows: TGTGCCAGCAGCTTAAGAGGAGTCGGAGAGACCCAGTACTTC.

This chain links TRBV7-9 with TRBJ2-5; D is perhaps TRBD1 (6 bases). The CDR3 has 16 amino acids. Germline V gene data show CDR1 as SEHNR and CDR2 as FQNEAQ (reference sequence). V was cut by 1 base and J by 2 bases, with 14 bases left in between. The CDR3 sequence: CASSLGLQGGQETQYF. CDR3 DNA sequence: TGTGCCAGCAGCTTAGGTCTACAGGGTGGACAAGAGACCCAGTACTTC.

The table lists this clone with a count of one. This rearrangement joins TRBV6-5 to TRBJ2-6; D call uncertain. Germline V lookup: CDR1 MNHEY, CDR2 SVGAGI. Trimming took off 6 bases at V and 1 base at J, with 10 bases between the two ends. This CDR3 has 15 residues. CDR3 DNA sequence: TGTGCCAGCAGACCCTGGGCGTCTGGGGCCAACGTCCTGACTTTC. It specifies CASRPWASGANVLTF.

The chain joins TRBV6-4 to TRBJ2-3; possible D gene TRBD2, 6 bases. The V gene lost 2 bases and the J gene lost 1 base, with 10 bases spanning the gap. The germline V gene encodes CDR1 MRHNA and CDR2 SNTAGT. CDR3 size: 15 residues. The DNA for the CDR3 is TGTGCCAGCAGTGACCGGGGGTGGCGCACAGATACGCAGTATTTT. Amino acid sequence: CASSDRGWRTDTQYF.

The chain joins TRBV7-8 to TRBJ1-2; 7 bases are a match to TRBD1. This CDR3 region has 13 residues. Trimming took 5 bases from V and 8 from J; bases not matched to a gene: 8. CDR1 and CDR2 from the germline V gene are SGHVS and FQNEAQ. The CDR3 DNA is TGTGCCAGCAGCGGGTCGACAGGGAACGGCTACACCTTC. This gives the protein CASSGSTGNGYTF.

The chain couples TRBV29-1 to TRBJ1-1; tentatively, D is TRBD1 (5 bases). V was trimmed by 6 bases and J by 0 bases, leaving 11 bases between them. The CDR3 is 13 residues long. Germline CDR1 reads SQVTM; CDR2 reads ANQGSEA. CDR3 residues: CSVSRTMNTEAFF. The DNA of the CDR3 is TGCAGCGTCTCCAGGACAATGAACACTGAAGCTTTCTTT.

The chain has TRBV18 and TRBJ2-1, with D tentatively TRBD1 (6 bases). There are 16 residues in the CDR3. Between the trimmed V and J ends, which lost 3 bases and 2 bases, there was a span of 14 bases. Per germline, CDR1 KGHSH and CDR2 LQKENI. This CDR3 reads CASSPNQGITYNEQFF. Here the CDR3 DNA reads TGTGCCAGCTCACCCAACCAGGGGATAACCTACAATGAGCAGTTCTTC. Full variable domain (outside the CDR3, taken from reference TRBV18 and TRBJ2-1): NAGVMQNPRHLVRRRGQEARLRCSPMKGHSHVYWYRQLPEEGLKFMVYLQKENIIDESGMPKERFSAEFPKEGPSILRIQQVVRGDSAAYFCASSPNQGITYNEQFFGPGTRLTVL.

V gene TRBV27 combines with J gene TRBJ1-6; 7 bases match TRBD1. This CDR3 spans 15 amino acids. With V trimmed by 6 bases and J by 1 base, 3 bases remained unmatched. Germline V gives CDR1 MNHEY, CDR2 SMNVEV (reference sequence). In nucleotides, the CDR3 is TGTGCCAGCAGGGAGGGGGCATCCTATAATTCACCCCTCCACTTT. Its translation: CASREGASYNSPLHF.

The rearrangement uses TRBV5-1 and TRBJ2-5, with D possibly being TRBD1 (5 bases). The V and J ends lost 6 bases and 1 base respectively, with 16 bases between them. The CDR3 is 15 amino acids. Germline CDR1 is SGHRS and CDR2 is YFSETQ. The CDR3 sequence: CASTSGFDSQETQYF. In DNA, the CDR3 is TGCGCCAGCACCAGTGGATTTGACAGCCAAGAGACCCAGTACTTC.

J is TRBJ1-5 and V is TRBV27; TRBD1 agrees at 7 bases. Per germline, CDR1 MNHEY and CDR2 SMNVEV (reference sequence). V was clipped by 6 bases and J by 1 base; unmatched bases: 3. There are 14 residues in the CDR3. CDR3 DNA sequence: TGTGCCAGCAGAGACAGGGTGAGCAATCAGCCCCAGCATTTT. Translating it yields CASRDRVSNQPQHF.

The DNA for the CDR3 is TGCAGCGTACCGACAGGGGGCGACGATGGCTACACCTTC. It is translated as CSVPTGGDDGYTF. This rearrangement joins TRBV29-1 to TRBJ1-2, with 10 bases that match TRBD1. In germline, CDR1 is SQVTM, CDR2 ANQGSEA. The V and J ends lost 6 bases and 6 bases, in that order; junction bases with no gene match: 7. This CDR3 region has 13 residues.

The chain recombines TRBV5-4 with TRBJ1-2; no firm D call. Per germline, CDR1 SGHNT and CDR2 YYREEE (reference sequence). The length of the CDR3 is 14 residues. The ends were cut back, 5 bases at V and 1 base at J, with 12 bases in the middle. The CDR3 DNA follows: TGTGCCAGCAGGCGGGGTGAGATTAACTATGGCTACACCTTC. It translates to CASRRGEINYGYTF.